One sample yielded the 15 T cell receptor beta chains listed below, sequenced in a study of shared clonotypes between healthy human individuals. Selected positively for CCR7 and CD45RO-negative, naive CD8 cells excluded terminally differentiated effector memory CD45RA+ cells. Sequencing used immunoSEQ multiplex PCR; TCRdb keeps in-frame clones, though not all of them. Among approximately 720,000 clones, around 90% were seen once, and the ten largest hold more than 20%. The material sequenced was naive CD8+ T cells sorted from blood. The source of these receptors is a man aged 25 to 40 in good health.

In DNA form, the CDR3 reads TGTGCCAGCAGCTTACGTCAGGGCGCGGAGACCCAGTACTTC. Its protein is CASSLRQGAETQYF. The chain recombines TRBV7-9 with TRBJ2-5, with TRBD1 as a possible D gene (5 bases). Germline-derived CDR1 and CDR2 are SEHNR and FQNEAQ (reference sequence). V lost 2 bases and J lost 5, with 12 bases in between. CDR3 length equals 14 residues.

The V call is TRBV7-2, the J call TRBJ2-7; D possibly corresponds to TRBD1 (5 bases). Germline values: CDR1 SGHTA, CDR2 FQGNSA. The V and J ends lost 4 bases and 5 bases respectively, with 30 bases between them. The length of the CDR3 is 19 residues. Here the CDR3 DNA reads TGTGCCAGCAGCTATTACCTTGGGCTCAGACAGTCGGTACAGAACGAGCAGTACTTC. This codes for CASSYYLGLRQSVQNEQYF.

The CDR3 nucleotides are TGTGCCAGCAGCCCGGACAGGGACCATACAGATACGCAGTATTTT. This translates into CASSPDRDHTDTQYF. V is TRBV28 and J is TRBJ2-3; 8 nucleotides match TRBD1. V trimming: 6 bases; J trimming: 3 bases; junction bases outside the gene matches: 8. The CDR3 has 15 amino acids. CDR1 MDHEN and CDR2 SYDVKM come from the germline V gene.

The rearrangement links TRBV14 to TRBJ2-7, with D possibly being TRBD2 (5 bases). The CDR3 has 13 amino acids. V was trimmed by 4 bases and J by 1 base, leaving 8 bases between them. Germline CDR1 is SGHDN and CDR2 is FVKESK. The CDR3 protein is CASSPSLSYEQYF. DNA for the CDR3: TGTGCCAGCAGCCCTAGCCTATCCTACGAGCAGTACTTC. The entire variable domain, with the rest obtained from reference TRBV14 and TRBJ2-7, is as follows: EAGVTQFPSHSVIEKGQTVTLRCDPISGHDNLYWYRRVMGKEIKFLLHFVKESKQDESGMPNNRFLAERTGGTYSTLKVQPAELEDSGVYFCASSPSLSYEQYFGPGTRLTVT.

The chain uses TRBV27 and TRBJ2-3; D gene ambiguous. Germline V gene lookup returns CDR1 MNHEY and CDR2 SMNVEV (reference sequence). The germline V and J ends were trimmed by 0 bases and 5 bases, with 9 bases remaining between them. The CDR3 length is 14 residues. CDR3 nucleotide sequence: TGTGCCAGCAGTTTATCCCGTTGGGGAGATACGCAGTATTTT. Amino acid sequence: CASSLSRWGDTQYF.

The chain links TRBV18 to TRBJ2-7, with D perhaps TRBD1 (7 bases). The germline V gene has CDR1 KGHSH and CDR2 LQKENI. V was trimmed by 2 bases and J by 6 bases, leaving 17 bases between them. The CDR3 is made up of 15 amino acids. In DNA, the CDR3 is TGTGCCAGCTCACCAGGGGCAGGGGGGAGCTCCGAGCAGTACTTC. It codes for CASSPGAGGSSEQYF.

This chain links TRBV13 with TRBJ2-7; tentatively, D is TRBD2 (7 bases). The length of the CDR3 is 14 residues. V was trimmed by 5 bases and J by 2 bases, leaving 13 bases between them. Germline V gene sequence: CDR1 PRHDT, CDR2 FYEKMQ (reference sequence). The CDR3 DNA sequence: TGTGCCAGCAGCCCTGGGGAGGGGGCCTACGAGCAGTACTTC. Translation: CASSPGEGAYEQYF.

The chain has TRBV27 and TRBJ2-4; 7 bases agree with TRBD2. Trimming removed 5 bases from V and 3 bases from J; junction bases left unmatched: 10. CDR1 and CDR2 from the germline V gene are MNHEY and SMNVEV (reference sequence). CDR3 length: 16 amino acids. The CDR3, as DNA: TGTGCCAGCAGTCCGAGGGGAGGGCCGGACAAAAACATTCAGTACTTC. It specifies CASSPRGGPDKNIQYF.

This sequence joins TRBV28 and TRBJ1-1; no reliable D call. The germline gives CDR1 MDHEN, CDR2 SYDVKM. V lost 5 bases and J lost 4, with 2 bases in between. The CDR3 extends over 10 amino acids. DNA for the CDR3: TGTGCCAGCAGTACCACTGAAGCTTTCTTT. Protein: CASSTTEAFF.

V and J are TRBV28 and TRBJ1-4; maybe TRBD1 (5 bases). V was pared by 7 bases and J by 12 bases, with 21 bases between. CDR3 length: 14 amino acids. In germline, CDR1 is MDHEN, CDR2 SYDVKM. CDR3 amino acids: CASNHMGRDEELFF. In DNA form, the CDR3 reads TGTGCCAGCAACCATATGGGAAGGGACGAGGAACTGTTTTTT.

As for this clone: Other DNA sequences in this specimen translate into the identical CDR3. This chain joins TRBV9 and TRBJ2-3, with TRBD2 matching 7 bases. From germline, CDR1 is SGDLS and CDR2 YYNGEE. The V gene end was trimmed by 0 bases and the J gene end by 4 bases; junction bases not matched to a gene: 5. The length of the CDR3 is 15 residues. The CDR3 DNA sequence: TGTGCCAGCAGCGTAGGCGGGAGAGGGGCAGATACGCAGTATTTT. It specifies CASSVGGRGADTQYF.

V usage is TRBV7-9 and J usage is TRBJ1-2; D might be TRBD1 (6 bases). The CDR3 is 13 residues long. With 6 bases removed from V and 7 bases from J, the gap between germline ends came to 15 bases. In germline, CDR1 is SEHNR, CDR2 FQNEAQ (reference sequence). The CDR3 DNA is TGTGCCAGCAGACCAGCAGGGGCGGGTGGCTACACCTTC. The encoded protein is CASRPAGAGGYTF.

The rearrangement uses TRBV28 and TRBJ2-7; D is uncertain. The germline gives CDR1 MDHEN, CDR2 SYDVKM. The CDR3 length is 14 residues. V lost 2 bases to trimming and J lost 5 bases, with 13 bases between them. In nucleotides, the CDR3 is TGTGCCAGCAGTTTAGTCAGGCCTTATAACGAGCAGTACTTC. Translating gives CASSLVRPYNEQYF.

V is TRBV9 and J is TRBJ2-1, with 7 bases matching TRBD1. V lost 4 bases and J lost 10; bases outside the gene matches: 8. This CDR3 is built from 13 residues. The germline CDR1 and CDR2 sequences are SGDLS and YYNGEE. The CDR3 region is CASSRDRANEQFF. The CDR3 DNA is TGTGCCAGCAGCCGAGACAGGGCAAACGAGCAGTTCTTC.

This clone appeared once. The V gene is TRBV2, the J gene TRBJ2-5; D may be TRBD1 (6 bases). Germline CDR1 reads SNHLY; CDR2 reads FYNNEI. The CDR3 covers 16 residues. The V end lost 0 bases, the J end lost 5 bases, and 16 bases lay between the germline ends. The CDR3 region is CASSEAGRGQVETQYF. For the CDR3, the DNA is TGTGCCAGCAGTGAAGCCGGCAGGGGACAAGTGGAGACCCAGTACTTC.